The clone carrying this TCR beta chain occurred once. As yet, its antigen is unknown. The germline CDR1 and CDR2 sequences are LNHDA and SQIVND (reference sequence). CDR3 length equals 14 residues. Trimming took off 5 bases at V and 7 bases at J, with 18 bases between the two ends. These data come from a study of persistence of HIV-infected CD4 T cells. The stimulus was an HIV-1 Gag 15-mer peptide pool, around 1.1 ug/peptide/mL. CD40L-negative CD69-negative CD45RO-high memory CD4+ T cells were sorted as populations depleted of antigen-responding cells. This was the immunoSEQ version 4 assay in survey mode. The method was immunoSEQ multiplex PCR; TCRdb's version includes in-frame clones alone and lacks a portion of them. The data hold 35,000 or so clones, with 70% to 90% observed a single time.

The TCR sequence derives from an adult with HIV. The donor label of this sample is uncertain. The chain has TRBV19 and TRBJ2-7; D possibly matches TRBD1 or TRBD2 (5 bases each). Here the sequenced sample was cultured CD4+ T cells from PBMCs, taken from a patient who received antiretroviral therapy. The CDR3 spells CASSPGRDLWEQYF. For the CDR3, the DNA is TGTGCCAGTAGTCCAGGACGGGACCTTTGGGAGCAGTACTTC.